This TCR beta chain was found in a study of regulatory T cells in long-lasting Graves disease. Study-level results: TRBV28, TRBJ1-2 and TRBJ2-5 emerged as the favored segments in persistent disease.

CDR1 and CDR2 from the germline V gene are LGHNT and FRNRAP. This CDR3 comprises 14 residues. Trimming pared 5 bases from V and 5 bases from J, leaving 16 bases between. This clonotype was seen at least ten times. The antigen is undetermined. Time point denoted: persistent/refractory GD, antithyroid drugs over 5 years with positive TRAb. Scientists built the TCR library using RNA that was extracted from PBMCs. To make TCR beta libraries, researchers used iRepertoire HTBI primers and Arm-PCR of CDR3 regions. TCRdb reprocessed the multiplex PCR reads via MiXCR and lists one record per CDR3 protein. Of some 470,000 distinct CDR3 sequences in the sample, 20% to 25% were seen once.

The chain carries TRBV12-5 and TRBJ2-7; D might be TRBD1 (6 bases). This sequence originates from a female donor with Graves disease. Sample: peripheral blood mononuclear cells (PBMCs), taken when the disease was refractory, from a patient treated with antithyroid drugs. The CDR3 spells CASGPWTAGNEQYF. DNA for the CDR3: TGTGCTAGTGGTCCCTGGACAGCAGGAAACGAGCAGTACTTC.